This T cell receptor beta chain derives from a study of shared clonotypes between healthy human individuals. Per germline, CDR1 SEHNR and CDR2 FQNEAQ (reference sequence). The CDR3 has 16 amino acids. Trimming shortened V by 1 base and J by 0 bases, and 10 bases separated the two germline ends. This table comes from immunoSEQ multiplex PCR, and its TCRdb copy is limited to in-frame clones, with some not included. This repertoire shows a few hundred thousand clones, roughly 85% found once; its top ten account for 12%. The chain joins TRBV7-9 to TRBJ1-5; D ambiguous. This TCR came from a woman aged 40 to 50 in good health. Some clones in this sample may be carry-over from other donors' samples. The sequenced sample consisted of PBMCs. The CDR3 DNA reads TGTGCCAGCAGCTTAGGGACGGACTTTAGCAATCAGCCCCAGCATTTT. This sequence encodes CASSLGTDFSNQPQHF.